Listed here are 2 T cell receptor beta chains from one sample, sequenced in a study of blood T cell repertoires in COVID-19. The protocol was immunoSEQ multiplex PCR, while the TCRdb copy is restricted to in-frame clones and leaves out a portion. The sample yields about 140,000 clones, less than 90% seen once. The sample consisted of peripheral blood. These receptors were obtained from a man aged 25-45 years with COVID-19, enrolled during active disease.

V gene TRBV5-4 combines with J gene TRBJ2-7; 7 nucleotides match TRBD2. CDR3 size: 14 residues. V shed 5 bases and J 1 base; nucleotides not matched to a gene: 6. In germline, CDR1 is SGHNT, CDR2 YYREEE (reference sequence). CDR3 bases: TGTGCCAGCAGACAGGCGGGAGTTTCCTACGAGCAGTACTTC. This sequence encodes CASRQAGVSYEQYF. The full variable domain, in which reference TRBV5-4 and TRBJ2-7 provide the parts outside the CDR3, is ETGVTQSPTHLIKTRGQQVTLRCSSQSGHNTVSWYQQALGQGPQFIFQYYREEENGRGNFPPRFSGLQFPNYSSELNVNALELDDSALYLCASRQAGVSYEQYFGPGTRLTVT.

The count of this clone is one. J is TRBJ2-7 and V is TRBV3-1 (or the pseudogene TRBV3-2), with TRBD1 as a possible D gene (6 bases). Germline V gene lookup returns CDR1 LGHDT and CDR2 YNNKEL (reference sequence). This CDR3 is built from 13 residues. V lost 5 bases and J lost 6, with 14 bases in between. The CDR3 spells CASSTTGSGEQYF. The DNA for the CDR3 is TGTGCCAGCAGCACTACAGGGTCAGGCGAGCAGTACTTC.